These T cell receptor beta chains were read from a single sample in a study of control samples from healthy donors and cancer patients. The data were produced by immunoSEQ multiplex PCR, yet TCRdb's version contains in-frame clones alone and is incomplete. The top ten hold 3.5% to 4.5% of the sample, which has about 110,000 clones, 90% seen once. Input material: blood. The source of these receptors is a human donor in good health. The donor label of this sample is uncertain. Each CDR3 is given with its conserved first and last residue. Fields, in order: J gene, V gene, D gene, CDR3 length, CDR3 protein, CDR3 DNA. D genes are given only for firm matches.

TRBJ1-5 | TRBV27 | - | 15 | CASSLWGGGNQPQHF | TGTGCCAGCAGTTTATGGGGTGGGGGCAATCAGCCCCAGCATTTT
TRBJ2-1 | TRBV5-6 | - | 17 | CASSSLTAVPSYNEQFF | TGTGCCAGCAGCTCATTGACAGCCGTTCCATCCTACAATGAGCAGTTCTTC
TRBJ1-5 | TRBV7-8 | - | 16 | CASSPIGGGGNQPQHF | TGTGCCAGCAGCCCGATTGGGGGAGGCGGCAATCAGCCCCAGCATTTT
TRBJ2-3 | TRBV10-3 | TRBD2 | 17 | CAIKGTGGISRTDTQYF | TGTGCCATCAAGGGTACGGGGGGGATTTCTCGCACAGATACGCAGTATTTT
TRBJ1-4 | TRBV19 | TRBD1 | 16 | CASRKFETGLNEKLFF | TGTGCCAGTAGAAAGTTCGAGACAGGGCTCAATGAAAAACTGTTTTTT
TRBJ2-1 | TRBV7-3 | - | 15 | CASSLGRGSYNEQFF | TGTGCCAGCAGCTTAGGCAGAGGCTCCTACAATGAGCAGTTCTTC
TRBJ2-2 | TRBV6-4 | - | 13 | CASSVGGAGELFF | TGTGCCAGCAGTGTCGGGGGCGCCGGGGAGCTGTTTTTT
TRBJ1-2 | TRBV2 | - | 15 | CASSSGSPGYYGYTF | TGTGCCAGCAGTAGCGGGTCCCCGGGGTACTATGGCTACACCTTC
TRBJ2-7 | TRBV7-2 | - | 13 | CASSSLLGNEQYF | TGTGCCAGCAGCTCTCTCCTAGGGAACGAGCAGTACTTC
TRBJ2-7 | TRBV25-1 | - | 11 | CASSDVYEQYF | TGTGCCAGCAGTGACGTTTACGAGCAGTACTTC
TRBJ2-3 | TRBV24-1 | TRBD2 | 15 | CATSDTGLAGATQYF | TGTGCCACCAGTGATACGGGACTAGCGGGGGCTACGCAGTATTTT
TRBJ2-7 | TRBV28 | - | 12 | CASRQGRLEQYF | TGTGCCAGCAGACAGGGACGGCTCGAGCAGTACTTC
TRBJ1-2 | TRBV19 | - | 15 | CASSAPFTGNYGYTF | TGTGCCAGTAGTGCCCCGTTTACGGGAAACTATGGCTACACCTTC
TRBJ2-2 | TRBV28 | TRBD1 | 15 | CASSLWGQGTGELFF | TGTGCCAGCAGTTTATGGGGACAGGGCACCGGGGAGCTGTTTTTT
TRBJ2-7 | TRBV10-3 | TRBD1 | 15 | CAIRDPGQGQYEQYF | TGTGCCATCAGGGATCCGGGACAGGGACAATACGAGCAGTACTTC
TRBJ2-7 | TRBV11-2 | TRBD2 | 17 | CASSLGKLAGGGNEQYF | TGTGCCAGCAGCTTAGGGAAACTAGCGGGGGGCGGCAACGAGCAGTACTTC
TRBJ1-5 | TRBV5-1 | - | 13 | CASSLDRNQPQHF | TGCGCCAGCAGCTTGGATCGAAACCAGCCCCAGCATTTT